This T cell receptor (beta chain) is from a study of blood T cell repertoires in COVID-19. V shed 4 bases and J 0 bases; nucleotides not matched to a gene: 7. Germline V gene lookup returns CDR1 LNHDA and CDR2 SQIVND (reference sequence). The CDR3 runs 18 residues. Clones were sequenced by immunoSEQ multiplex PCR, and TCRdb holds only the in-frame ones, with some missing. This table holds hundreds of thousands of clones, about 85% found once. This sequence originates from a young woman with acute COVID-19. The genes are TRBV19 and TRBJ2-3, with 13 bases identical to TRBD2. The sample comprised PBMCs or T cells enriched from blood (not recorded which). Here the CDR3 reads CASSRTSGGSASTDTQYF. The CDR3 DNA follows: TGTGCCAGTAGTAGGACTAGCGGGGGATCCGCCAGCACAGATACGCAGTATTTT.